The 8 T cell receptor beta chains below come from one sample, sequenced in a study of identical twins. TCRdb re-called the 5' RACE reads through MiXCR, storing one row per CDR3 protein. The sample holds 500,000 or so distinct CDR3 sequences, about 20% seen once. This sample also belongs to another study, concerning T cells expressing NK-cell markers.

The sequenced material came from CD4+ T cells sorted from blood. Receptor source: a woman younger than 35 in good health.

This clonotype has at least ten counts. Its ends do not fully match the called genes, so a read error is possible. The gene calls are TRBV12-3 or TRBV12-4 and TRBJ1-1; D not resolved. The CDR3 totals 12 residues. CDR3 DNA: TGTGCCAGCAGCTTAGCGAACACTGAAGCTTTCTTT. Protein product: CASSLANTEAFF.

A few counts support this clonotype. The chain links TRBV5-6 to TRBJ1-1; perhaps TRBD1 as D (5 bases). Per germline, CDR1 SGHDT and CDR2 YYEEEE. This CDR3 spans 15 amino acids. Trimming took 5 bases from V and 4 from J, leaving 18 bases between them. CDR3 DNA: TGTGCCAGCAGGCGAATACAGGAGGCGGCCACTGAAGCTTTCTTT. This encodes CASRRIQEAATEAFF.

This clonotype was recorded many times. This chain uses TRBV30 with TRBJ2-1; 9 positions agree with TRBD2. The CDR3 consists of 16 residues. Germline V gene sequence: CDR1 GTSNPN, CDR2 SVGIG (reference sequence). After removal of 1 base from V and 1 base from J, the junction contained 5 bases not matched to a gene. Written as DNA, the CDR3 is TGTGCCTGGAGTGGGCTAGCGGGATCTTCCTACAATGAGCAGTTCTTC. It yields the protein CAWSGLAGSSYNEQFF.

This clonotype was counted only a few times. The CDR3 is CAISDPDRPPDEQYF. The CDR3, as DNA: TGTGCCATCAGTGACCCTGACCGCCCCCCCGACGAGCAGTACTTC. V and J are TRBV10-3 and TRBJ2-7; unclear D gene. Germline CDR1 is ENHRY and CDR2 is SYGVKD. V dropped 3 bases and J dropped 5 bases, with 17 bases sitting between them. There are 15 residues in the CDR3.

In this sample, this clonotype turned up many times. The chain carries TRBV20-1 and TRBJ2-3; D is perhaps TRBD2 (6 bases). Per the germline V gene, CDR1 is DFQATT and CDR2 is SNEGSKA (reference sequence). Trimming cost V 6 bases and J 6 bases, with 22 bases left between them. This CDR3 is 15 amino acids long. The CDR3 protein is CSAVGGGVAYDTQYF. In DNA, the CDR3 is TGCAGTGCCGTTGGGGGAGGAGTAGCATATGATACGCAGTATTTT.

This clonotype was counted a few times. This chain joins TRBV20-1 and TRBJ1-4; D remains ambiguous. V gave up 3 bases and J gave up 8 bases, with 10 bases separating them. The CDR3 runs to 12 residues. CDR1 and CDR2 from the germline V gene are DFQATT and SNEGSKA (reference sequence). The CDR3 is CSARSQREKLFF. In DNA, the CDR3 is TGCAGTGCTAGGTCCCAGAGGGAAAAACTGTTTTTT.

This clonotype was counted a few times. This chain joins TRBV6-5 and TRBJ2-3; 10 bases map to TRBD1. The CDR3 extends over 19 amino acids. J lost 4 bases, V lost 2 bases, and 15 bases had no gene match. In germline, CDR1 is MNHEY, CDR2 SVGAGI. CDR3 amino acids: CASSYSWDRGNLFADTQYF. The CDR3 coding sequence is TGTGCCAGCAGTTACAGCTGGGACAGGGGAAACTTGTTCGCAGATACGCAGTATTTT.

This clonotype was counted only a few times. The chain joins TRBV7-2 to TRBJ1-5; D possibly corresponds to TRBD1 (5 bases). The V gene lost 4 bases and the J gene lost 8 bases, with 18 bases spanning the gap. This CDR3 contains 15 residues. The germline gives CDR1 SGHTA, CDR2 FQGNSA. This CDR3 reads CASSSRGASREPQHF. CDR3 sequence (DNA): TGTGCCAGCAGCTCCCGGGGCGCATCAAGAGAGCCCCAGCATTTT.